Included here is one TCR beta chain sequence, with context. Germline is not matched at one junction end, which may reflect a read error. The data are from a study of patients and donors after allogeneic stem cell transplantation. TCRdb re-analysed the RT-PCR reads in MiXCR, keeping a single row per CDR3 protein. Seen here are some 230,000 distinct CDR3 sequences, roughly an eighth observed once, and the top ten hold around 10%. The sample consisted of blood, either unsorted or a sorted T cell fraction (not recorded which). The receptor comes from a human donor who was either an allogeneic HSCT recipient or a stem cell or donor lymphocyte infusion donor (not recorded which). It is not recorded whose cells these are; they may come from a transplant donor.

The CDR3 is CASSLGLAGGRNTDTQYF. The CDR3 DNA is TGCGCCAGCAGTTTGGGACTAGCGGGAGGGAGGAACACAGATACGCAGTATTTT. The genes are TRBV5-1 and TRBJ2-3, with TRBD2 identical over 16 bases. This CDR3 is 18 amino acids long. Germline CDR1 reads SGHRS; CDR2 reads YFSETQ.